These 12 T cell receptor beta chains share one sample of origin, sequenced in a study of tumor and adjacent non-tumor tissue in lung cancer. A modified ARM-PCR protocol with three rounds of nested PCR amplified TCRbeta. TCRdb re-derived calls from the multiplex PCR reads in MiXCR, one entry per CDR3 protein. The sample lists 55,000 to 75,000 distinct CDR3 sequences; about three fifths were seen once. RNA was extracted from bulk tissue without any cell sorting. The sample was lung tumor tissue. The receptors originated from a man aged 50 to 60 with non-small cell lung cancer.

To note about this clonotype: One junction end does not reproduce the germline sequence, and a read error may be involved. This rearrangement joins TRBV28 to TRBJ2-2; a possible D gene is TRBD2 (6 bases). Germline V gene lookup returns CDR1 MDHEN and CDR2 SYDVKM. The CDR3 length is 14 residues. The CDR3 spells CASSRSGNTREPFF. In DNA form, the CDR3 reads TGTGCCAGCAGCCGCAGCGGAAACACCCGGGAGCCGTTTTTT.

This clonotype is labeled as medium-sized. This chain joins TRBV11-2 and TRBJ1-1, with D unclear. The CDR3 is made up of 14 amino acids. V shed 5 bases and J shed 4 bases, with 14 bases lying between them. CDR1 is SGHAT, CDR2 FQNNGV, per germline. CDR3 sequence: CASSPGGPGTEAFF. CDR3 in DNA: TGTGCCAGCAGCCCAGGTGGGCCGGGCACTGAAGCTTTCTTT. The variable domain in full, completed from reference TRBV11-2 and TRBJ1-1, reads EAGVAQSPRYKIIEKRQSVAFWCNPISGHATLYWYQQILGQGPKLLIQFQNNGVVDDSQLPKDRFSAERLKGVDSTLKIQPAKLEDSAVYLCASSPGGPGTEAFFGQGTRLTVV.

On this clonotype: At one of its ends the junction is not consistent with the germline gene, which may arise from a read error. The CDR3 nucleotides are TGTGCCAACAGTTTCGGGGGGGGGCACGATGAGCAGTTCTTC. Residues: CANSFGGGHDEQFF. V and J are TRBV12-3 or TRBV12-4 and TRBJ2-1; 8 bases are a match to TRBD2. This CDR3 region has 14 residues.

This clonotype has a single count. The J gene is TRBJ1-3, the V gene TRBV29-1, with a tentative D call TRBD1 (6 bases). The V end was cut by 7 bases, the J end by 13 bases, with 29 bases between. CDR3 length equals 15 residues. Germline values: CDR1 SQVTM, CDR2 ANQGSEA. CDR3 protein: CSAAPQQGTGNSIYF. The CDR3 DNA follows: TGCAGCGCGGCCCCGCAGCAGGGGACCGGAAACTCAATATATTTT.

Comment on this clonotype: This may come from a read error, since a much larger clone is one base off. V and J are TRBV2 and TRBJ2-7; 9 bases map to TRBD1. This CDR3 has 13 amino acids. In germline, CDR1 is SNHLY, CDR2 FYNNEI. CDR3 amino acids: CVSSDRTGVEQYF. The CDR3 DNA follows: TGTGTCAGCAGTGACCGGACAGGGGTCGAGCAGTACTTC.

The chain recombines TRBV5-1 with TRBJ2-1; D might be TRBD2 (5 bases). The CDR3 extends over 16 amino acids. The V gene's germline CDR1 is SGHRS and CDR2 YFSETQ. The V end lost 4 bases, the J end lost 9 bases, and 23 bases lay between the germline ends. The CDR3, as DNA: TGCGCCAGCAGCCGGTTACCAACGGGGTATAGGCGTGAGCAGTTCTTC. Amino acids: CASSRLPTGYRREQFF.

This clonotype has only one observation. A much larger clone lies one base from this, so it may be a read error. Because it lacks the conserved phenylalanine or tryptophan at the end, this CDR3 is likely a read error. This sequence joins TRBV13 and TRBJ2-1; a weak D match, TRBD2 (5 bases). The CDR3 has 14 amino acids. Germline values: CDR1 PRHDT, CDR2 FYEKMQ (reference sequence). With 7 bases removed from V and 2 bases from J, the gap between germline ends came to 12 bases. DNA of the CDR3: TGTGCCAGCAACAGACGGGAAACCTACAATGAGCAGTTCTTA. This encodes CASNRRETYNEQFL.

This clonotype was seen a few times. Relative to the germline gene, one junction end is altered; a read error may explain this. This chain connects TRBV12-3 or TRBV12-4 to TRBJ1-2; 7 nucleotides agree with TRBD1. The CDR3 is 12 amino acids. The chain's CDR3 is CVSSGQEAGYTF. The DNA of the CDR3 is TGTGTCAGCAGTGGACAGGAGGCTGGCTACACCTTC.

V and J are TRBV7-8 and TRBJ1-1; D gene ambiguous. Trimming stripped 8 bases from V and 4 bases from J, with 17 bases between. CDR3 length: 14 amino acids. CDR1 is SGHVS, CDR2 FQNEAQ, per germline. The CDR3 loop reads CASGHSGLGTEAFF. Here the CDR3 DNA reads TGTGCCAGCGGCCACTCGGGGTTAGGCACTGAAGCTTTCTTT.

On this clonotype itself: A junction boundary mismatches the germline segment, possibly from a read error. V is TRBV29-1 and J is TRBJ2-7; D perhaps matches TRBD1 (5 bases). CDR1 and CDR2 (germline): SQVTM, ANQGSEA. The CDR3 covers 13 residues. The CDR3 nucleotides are TGCAGCCTTGAAGTGACGGTGCAGGGCGAGCAGTACTTC. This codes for CSLEVTVQGEQYF.

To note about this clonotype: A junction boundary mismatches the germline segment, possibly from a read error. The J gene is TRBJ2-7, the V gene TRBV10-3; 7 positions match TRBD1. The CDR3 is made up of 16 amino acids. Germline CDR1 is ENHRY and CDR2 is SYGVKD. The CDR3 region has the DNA TGTACCATCAGTCAAGTTCCTGGGCCAGGGGGCTACGAGCAGTACTTC. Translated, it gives CTISQVPGPGGYEQYF.

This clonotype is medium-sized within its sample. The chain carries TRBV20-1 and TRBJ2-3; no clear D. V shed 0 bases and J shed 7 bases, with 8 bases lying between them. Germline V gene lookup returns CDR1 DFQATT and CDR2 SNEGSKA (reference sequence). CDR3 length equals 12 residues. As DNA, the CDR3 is TGCAGTGCTAGAGATGGGTGGAATACGCAGTATTTT. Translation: CSARDGWNTQYF.